These 23 T cell receptor beta chains share one sample of origin, sequenced in a study of identical twins. TCRdb re-analysed the 5' RACE reads in MiXCR, keeping a single row per CDR3 protein. In the table there are around 200,000 distinct CDR3 sequences, about a tenth of which are singletons. The sequenced material came from memory (CD45RO+) T cells sorted from blood. All receptors come from a woman aged 18 to 35 in good health.

This clonotype has a handful of counts. The CDR3 here is CASSSAPRQGSNEQFF. The CDR3 coding sequence is TGCGCCAGCAGCTCAGCCCCTAGGCAGGGGAGCAATGAGCAGTTCTTC. The genes are TRBV5-1 and TRBJ2-1; maybe TRBD1 (6 bases). Germline V gene data show CDR1 as SGHRS and CDR2 as YFSETQ. CDR3 length: 16 amino acids. V lost 3 bases to trimming and J lost 6 bases, with 19 bases between them. The full variable domain, in which reference TRBV5-1 and TRBJ2-1 provide the parts outside the CDR3, is KAGVTQTPRYLIKTRGQQVTLSCSPISGHRSVSWYQQTPGQGLQFLFEYFSETQRNKGNFPGRFSGRQFSNSRSEMNVSTLELGDSALYLCASSSAPRQGSNEQFFGPGTRLTVL.

The chain couples TRBV6-1 to TRBJ2-5; TRBD2 matches 9 bases. Germline CDR1 and CDR2: MNHNS and SASEGT. This CDR3 region has 14 residues. The V segment lost 7 bases and the J segment 4 bases; nucleotides outside the gene matches: 7. The CDR3 spells CASTKAGGRETQYF. CDR3 sequence (DNA): TGTGCCAGCACCAAAGCGGGGGGAAGAGAGACCCAGTACTTC.

This clonotype was observed at least ten times. The chain employs TRBV14 and TRBJ2-5, with D hard to call. This CDR3 region has 13 residues. V was shortened by 0 bases and J by 3 bases, with 5 bases between the two germline ends. Germline-derived CDR1 and CDR2 are SGHDN and FVKESK. CDR3 bases: TGTGCCAGCAGCCAAGATGTGGAAGAGACCCAGTACTTC. Amino acid sequence: CASSQDVEETQYF.

There are a few counts of this clonotype. This chain connects TRBV20-1 to TRBJ1-1, with 7 positions matching TRBD1. This CDR3 is built from 13 residues. CDR1 and CDR2 (germline): DFQATT, SNEGSKA (reference sequence). V trimming: 6 bases; J trimming: 5 bases; junction bases outside the gene matches: 9. The DNA of the CDR3 is TGCAGTGCCATAAGGGGGCCGGGGACTGAAGCTTTCTTT. Its protein product is CSAIRGPGTEAFF.

This chain links TRBV6-1 with TRBJ2-2; D uncertain. Trimming took off 6 bases at V and 7 bases at J, with 15 bases between the two ends. Looked up from germline, CDR1 is MNHNS and CDR2 is SASEGT. This CDR3 is 14 amino acids long. Here the CDR3 DNA reads TGTGCCAGCAGCCTTAGCATGGATGGCGGGGAGCTGTTTTTT. This encodes CASSLSMDGGELFF.

The chain couples TRBV27 to TRBJ2-7, with 8 nucleotides matching TRBD1. The CDR3 sequence is 14 residues long. The germline gives CDR1 MNHEY, CDR2 SMNVEV (reference sequence). The junction had 1 base not matched to a gene; V was cut back by 1 base and J by 2 bases. The CDR3 here is CASSLWDRPYEQYF. The DNA of the CDR3 is TGTGCCAGCAGTTTATGGGACAGGCCCTACGAGCAGTACTTC.

This clonotype occurred many times. This chain connects TRBV6-5 to TRBJ2-3; TRBD2 agrees at 7 bases. Germline V lookup: CDR1 MNHEY, CDR2 SVGAGI. The V segment lost 4 bases and the J segment 3 bases; nucleotides outside the gene matches: 4. This CDR3 contains 14 residues. The CDR3 DNA reads TGTGCCAGCAGTTCCGGGGGGAGGACAGATACGCAGTATTTT. As protein: CASSSGGRTDTQYF.

The chain carries TRBV7-9 and TRBJ2-3; D perhaps matches TRBD2 (6 bases). V was shortened by 5 bases and J by 0 bases, with 9 bases between the two germline ends. The germline CDR1 and CDR2 sequences are SEHNR and FQNEAQ (reference sequence). The CDR3 is made up of 14 amino acids. CDR3 region: CASSGTLSTDTQYF. The CDR3 DNA is TGTGCCAGCAGCGGGACTCTGAGCACAGATACGCAGTATTTT. The full variable domain, rest sourced from reference TRBV7-9 and TRBJ2-3, is DTGVSQNPRHKITKRGQNVTFRCDPISEHNRLYWYRQTLGQGPEFLTYFQNEAQLEKSRLLSDRFSAERPKGSFSTLEIQRTEQGDSAMYLCASSGTLSTDTQYFGPGTRLTVL.

This clonotype was recorded a few times. V and J are TRBV20-1 and TRBJ2-7; D is possibly TRBD2 (7 bases). Trimming removed 4 bases from V and 4 bases from J, with 14 bases in between. From germline, CDR1 is DFQATT and CDR2 SNEGSKA (reference sequence). This CDR3 contains 13 residues. The CDR3 DNA reads as TGCAGTGCTATAAGCGGGACATCGTACGAGCAGTACTTC. It encodes CSAISGTSYEQYF.

There are a few counts of this clonotype. The chain couples TRBV3-1 to TRBJ2-3, with D hard to call. Germline CDR1 and CDR2: LGHDT and YNNKEL (reference sequence). The CDR3 has 17 residues. Trimming removed 2 bases at V and 1 base at J, with 16 bases between. The CDR3 region has the DNA TGTGCCAGCAGCCAAAGTCGGAGCGTCTGGGGCACAGATACGCAGTATTTT. Residues: CASSQSRSVWGTDTQYF.

This clonotype has more than one count but fewer than ten. The rearrangement uses TRBV15 and TRBJ1-5; D gene ambiguous. In germline, CDR1 is LNHNV, CDR2 YYDKDF (reference sequence). V lost 2 bases and J lost 4, with 3 bases in between. The CDR3 runs 12 residues. The CDR3 region has the DNA TGTGCCACCAGCAGACAGAATCAGCCCCAGCATTTT. Translated, it gives CATSRQNQPQHF.

This clonotype was seen more than once but under ten times. The genes are TRBV6-5 and TRBJ2-1, with D unclear. CDR1 and CDR2 (germline): MNHEY, SVGAGI. The CDR3 sequence is 14 residues long. The V and J ends lost 2 bases and 12 bases respectively, with 17 bases between them. The CDR3 coding sequence is TGTGCCAGCAGTTACAGTAGAGAAACAATGAGGCAGTTCTTC. Amino acid sequence: CASSYSRETMRQFF.

The chain links TRBV20-1 to TRBJ2-5; D is possibly TRBD2 (5 bases). Trimming stripped 6 bases from V and 5 bases from J, with 13 bases between. The CDR3 runs 12 residues. CDR1 is DFQATT and CDR2 is SNEGSKA in the germline V gene (reference sequence). This CDR3 reads CSASPRGETQYF. CDR3 sequence (DNA): TGCAGTGCCTCACCCCGGGGTGAGACCCAGTACTTC.

The CDR3 here is CASSLAPDQETQYF. Here the CDR3 DNA reads TGTGCCAGCAGCTTAGCGCCTGATCAAGAGACCCAGTACTTC. V gene TRBV7-9 combines with J gene TRBJ2-5; D is unclear. V gave up 0 bases and J gave up 2 bases, with 7 bases separating them. Germline V gene sequence: CDR1 SEHNR, CDR2 FQNEAQ (reference sequence). The CDR3 consists of 14 residues.

This clonotype was seen a few times. The genes are TRBV12-3 or TRBV12-4 and TRBJ1-5, with a weak D call TRBD1 (5 bases). The CDR3 extends over 14 amino acids. The ends were cut back, 3 bases at V and 7 bases at J, with 13 bases in the middle. The CDR3, as DNA: TGTGCCAGCAGTTTTGCTCAGGGCGACCAGCCCCAGCATTTT. As protein: CASSFAQGDQPQHF.

The rearrangement uses TRBV12-3 or TRBV12-4 and TRBJ2-7; 8 bases agree with TRBD1. Trimming removed 4 bases from V and 3 bases from J; junction bases left unmatched: 5. The CDR3 loop spans 14 amino acids. The chain's CDR3 is CASSYTTGGYEQYF. The CDR3, as DNA: TGTGCCAGCAGTTACACAACAGGGGGCTACGAGCAGTACTTC.

This sequence joins TRBV10-2 and TRBJ1-1, with D possibly TRBD1 on 5 matching bases. V was clipped by 6 bases and J by 0 bases, with 11 bases between them. Germline CDR1 WSHSY, CDR2 SAAADI. The CDR3 runs 14 residues. CDR3 loop: CASRPGTLNTEAFF. The CDR3 DNA reads as TGCGCCAGCAGACCCGGGACGTTGAACACTGAAGCTTTCTTT.

The chain joins TRBV12-3 or TRBV12-4 to TRBJ2-1, with D uncertain. The V and J ends lost 6 bases and 6 bases respectively, with 12 bases between them. The CDR3 is 13 residues long. CDR3 coding DNA: TGTGCCAGCAGCTATAAGACTGGCAATGAGCAGTTCTTC. Translated: CASSYKTGNEQFF.

This clonotype was seen once. Being one base from a much bigger clone, this may be a read error. This sequence joins TRBV5-1 and TRBJ1-2; D is undetermined. Germline CDR1 and CDR2: SGHRS and YFSETQ. The V and J ends lost 2 bases and 1 base respectively, with 15 bases between them. This CDR3 region has 16 residues. CDR3 residues: CASSLRRGHFNYGYTF. CDR3 nucleotides: TGCGCCAGCAGCTTACGGAGAGGGCATTTTAACTATGGCTACACCTTC.

This clonotype has a handful of counts. This chain links TRBV3-1 with TRBJ2-1, with 12 bases that match TRBD2. Germline values: CDR1 LGHDT, CDR2 YNNKEL (reference sequence). V was pared by 4 bases and J by 8 bases, with 6 bases of the junction left unmatched. The CDR3 is 15 amino acids. The CDR3: CASSPLAGGRHEQFF. DNA of the CDR3: TGTGCCAGCAGCCCACTAGCGGGAGGTCGGCATGAGCAGTTCTTC.

This clonotype was found many times. The chain has TRBV6-1 and TRBJ2-3, with D hard to call. Deletions cut 6 bases from V and 0 bases from J, with 13 bases between. The CDR3 is 15 residues long. The germline V gene has CDR1 MNHNS and CDR2 SASEGT. As DNA, the CDR3 is TGTGCCAGCAGCCCGGCGGAGACAAGCACAGATACGCAGTATTTT. Translating gives CASSPAETSTDTQYF.

This sequence joins TRBV10-2 and TRBJ2-3; D ambiguous. CDR1 WSHSY and CDR2 SAAADI come from the germline V gene. CDR3 length: 14 amino acids. Trimming took off 0 bases at V and 5 bases at J, with 9 bases between the two ends. CDR3 residues: CASSESSRGDTQYF. Here the CDR3 DNA reads TGCGCCAGCAGTGAGTCGAGTCGAGGAGATACGCAGTATTTT.

This chain links TRBV12-3 or TRBV12-4 with TRBJ1-1; 11 nucleotides agree with TRBD1. Losses at the gene ends were 5 bases for V and 11 bases for J; bases not matched to a gene: 4. The CDR3 runs to 12 residues. The CDR3 nucleotides read TGTGCCAGCAGTGTCCGGGACAGGGGGGCTTTCTTT. It translates to CASSVRDRGAFF.